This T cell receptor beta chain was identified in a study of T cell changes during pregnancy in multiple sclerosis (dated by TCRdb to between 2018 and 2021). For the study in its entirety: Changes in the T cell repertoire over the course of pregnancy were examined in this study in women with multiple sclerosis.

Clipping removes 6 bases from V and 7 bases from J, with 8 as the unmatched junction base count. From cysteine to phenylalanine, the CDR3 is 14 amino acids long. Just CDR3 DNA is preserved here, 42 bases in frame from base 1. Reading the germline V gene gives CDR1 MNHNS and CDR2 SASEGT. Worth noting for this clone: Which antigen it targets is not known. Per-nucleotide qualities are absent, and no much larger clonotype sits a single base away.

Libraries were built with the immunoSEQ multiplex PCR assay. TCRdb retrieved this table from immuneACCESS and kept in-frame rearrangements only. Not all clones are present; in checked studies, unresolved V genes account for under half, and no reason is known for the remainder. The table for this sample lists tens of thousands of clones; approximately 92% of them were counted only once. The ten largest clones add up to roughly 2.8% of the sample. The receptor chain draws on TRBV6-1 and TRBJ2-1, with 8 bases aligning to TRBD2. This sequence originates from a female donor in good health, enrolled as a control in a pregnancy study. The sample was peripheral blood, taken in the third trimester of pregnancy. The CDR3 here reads CASSKAGAMNEQFF. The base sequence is TGTGCCAGCAGCAAAGCGGGGGCCATGAATGAGCAGTTCTTC.